These 29 T cell receptor beta chains originate from one sample sequenced in a study of T-cell reconstitution after alpha-beta-depleted transplantation in children. The TCRbeta library incorporated unique molecular identifiers. TCRdb re-called the PCR reads through MiXCR, storing one row per CDR3 protein. The sample lists about 640,000 distinct CDR3 sequences; approximately 16% were seen once. The sample consisted of PBMCs from the stem cell graft donor, taken from the stem cell graft. All receptors derive from a human donor who donated a stem cell graft to a child with acute myeloid leukemia.

This clonotype was detected ten times or more. The chain has TRBV20-1 and TRBJ2-5; a weak D match, TRBD2 (7 bases). The CDR3 consists of 15 residues. V lost 0 bases, J lost 5 bases, and 16 bases lay in between. CDR1 and CDR2 from the germline V gene are DFQATT and SNEGSKA (reference sequence). The CDR3 DNA reads TGCAGTGCTAGAGATAGGGGGGGGGCCTGGGAGACCCAGTACTTC. It specifies CSARDRGGAWETQYF.

The CDR3 DNA is TGTGCCAGCAGCCAAGGTCGGACGGGGTCCCAGTACTTC. Its protein is CASSQGRTGSQYF. The chain employs TRBV3-1 and TRBJ2-5, with TRBD2 as a possible D gene (5 bases). The CDR3 is 13 amino acids. Germline-derived CDR1 and CDR2 are LGHDT and YNNKEL (reference sequence). The V gene lost 1 base and the J gene lost 9 bases, with 12 bases spanning the gap.

This clonotype came up many times. The chain carries TRBV20-1 and TRBJ2-2; perhaps TRBD2 as D (6 bases). Germline assignment: CDR1 DFQATT and CDR2 SNEGSKA (reference sequence). The CDR3 runs to 15 residues. Trimming cost V 5 bases and J 1 base, with 14 bases left between them. CDR3 residues: CSALGRGKNTGELFF. DNA for the CDR3: TGCAGTGCTCTTGGACGGGGGAAGAACACCGGGGAGCTGTTTTTT.

This clonotype has a count of ten or more. The V and J genes are TRBV29-1 and TRBJ2-5, with 7 bases aligning to TRBD2. The germline V gene encodes CDR1 SQVTM and CDR2 ANQGSEA. The CDR3 covers 14 residues. Germline trimming cut 6 bases from V and 1 base from J; bases unmatched to any gene: 8. This CDR3 reads CSVTSGGGQETQYF. The CDR3 bases are TGCAGCGTCACCTCTGGGGGGGGCCAAGAGACCCAGTACTTC.

The chain uses TRBV7-9 and TRBJ2-3, with 8 bases lining up with TRBD2. This CDR3 has 17 amino acids. The trim removed 4 bases at V and 5 bases at J, leaving 14 bases unmatched. Germline V gene data show CDR1 as SEHNR and CDR2 as FQNEAQ (reference sequence). CDR3 amino acids: CASSSFSLAVNKDTQYF. CDR3 bases: TGTGCCAGCAGCTCATTCTCACTAGCGGTGAACAAAGATACGCAGTATTTT.

The chain uses TRBV11-1 and TRBJ2-7, with 8 bases lining up with TRBD1. The germline CDR1 and CDR2 sequences are SGHAT and FQDESV (reference sequence). J gave up 4 bases and V 6 bases, and 14 bases lay outside the gene matches. This CDR3 is 16 amino acids long. CDR3 region: CASSFIGTGHFYEQYV. CDR3 coding DNA: TGTGCCAGCAGTTTCATAGGGACAGGCCATTTTTACGAGCAGTACGTC.

This clonotype occurred many times. This rearrangement joins TRBV20-1 to TRBJ1-5; D unresolved. Trimming took 0 bases from V and 4 from J, leaving 16 bases between them. In germline, CDR1 is DFQATT, CDR2 SNEGSKA (reference sequence). CDR3 size: 16 residues. The CDR3 DNA reads TGCAGTGCTAGAGATCGGAGGGCCTCTGGGAATCAGCCCCAGCATTTT. Protein sequence: CSARDRRASGNQPQHF.

In its sample, this clonotype was seen many times. V gene TRBV5-5 combines with J gene TRBJ1-1; TRBD1 might be the D (5 bases). CDR3 length: 12 residues. V shed 4 bases and J shed 5 bases, with 9 bases lying between them. Germline loops: CDR1 SGHKS, CDR2 YYEKEE (reference sequence). The CDR3, as DNA: TGTGCCAGCAGCCTCAGGGAGACTGAAGCTTTCTTT. It translates to CASSLRETEAFF.

To note about this clonotype: A single base separates this from a much larger clone, so it may be a read error. The chain links TRBV20-1 to TRBJ2-5; the match to TRBD2 covers 10 bases. This CDR3 is 17 amino acids long. V was pared by 6 bases and J by 9 bases, with 22 bases of the junction left unmatched. Germline CDR1 reads DFQATT; CDR2 reads SNEGSKA (reference sequence). CDR3 in DNA: TGCAGTGCCCATCTTCCGGGACTAGCGTCGGAGGGGGAGGCCCAGTACTTC. Translating gives CSAHLPGLASEGEAQYF.

The chain joins TRBV4-2 to TRBJ1-2; D might be TRBD1 (5 bases). Germline assignment: CDR1 LGHNA and CDR2 YNFKEQ. V dropped 5 bases and J dropped 6 bases, with 19 bases sitting between them. This CDR3 is built from 15 residues. In DNA, the CDR3 is TGTGCCAGCAGCGAAGGACGGGGACTGGCGGATGGCTACACCTTC. Its translation is CASSEGRGLADGYTF.

Only a few counts were recorded for this clonotype. V usage is TRBV5-5 and J usage is TRBJ1-1, with TRBD1 matching 7 bases. CDR3 length: 15 amino acids. V was pared by 4 bases and J by 8 bases, with 14 bases of the junction left unmatched. Germline CDR1 reads SGHKS; CDR2 reads YYEKEE (reference sequence). CDR3 region: CASSLRTGWGMEAFF. CDR3 nucleotide sequence: TGTGCCAGCAGCCTTAGGACAGGCTGGGGGATGGAAGCTTTCTTT.

The chain has TRBV6-2 or TRBV6-3 and TRBJ2-7, with 11 positions matching TRBD1. The V and J ends lost 0 bases and 4 bases, in that order; junction bases with no gene match: 5. The CDR3 length is 16 residues. Germline V gives CDR1 MNHEY, CDR2 SVGEGT. The CDR3 reads CASSYSQDRGPYEQYV. CDR3 DNA: TGTGCCAGCAGTTACTCCCAGGACAGGGGGCCGTACGAGCAGTACGTC.

This clonotype was detected only a few times. CDR3 coding DNA: TGCGCCAGCAGCTTGGAGGCTCCCTATGGCTACACCTTC. It yields the protein CASSLEAPYGYTF. This sequence joins TRBV5-1 and TRBJ1-2, with D unresolved. CDR3 length: 13 amino acids. Germline V gene data show CDR1 as SGHRS and CDR2 as YFSETQ. Trimming pared 0 bases from V and 4 bases from J, leaving 7 bases between. The variable domain in full, with the rest retrieved from reference TRBV5-1 and TRBJ1-2, is KAGVTQTPRYLIKTRGQQVTLSCSPISGHRSVSWYQQTPGQGLQFLFEYFSETQRNKGNFPGRFSGRQFSNSRSEMNVSTLELGDSALYLCASSLEAPYGYTFGSGTRLTVV.

The chain links TRBV28 to TRBJ1-2; D possibly corresponds to TRBD1 (6 bases). Germline CDR1 and CDR2: MDHEN and SYDVKM. This CDR3 has 13 residues. Trimming removed 2 bases from V and 6 bases from J, with 10 bases in between. The CDR3 protein is CASSLRGRDGYTF. The CDR3 DNA is TGTGCCAGCAGTTTACGGGGGCGGGATGGCTACACCTTC.

The CDR3 loop reads CASSGGKTGSYEQYF. The CDR3 DNA reads TGTGCCAGCAGCGGAGGAAAGACAGGGTCATACGAGCAGTACTTC. The chain has TRBV5-4 and TRBJ2-7; 7 bases map to TRBD1. V was clipped by 4 bases and J by 4 bases; unmatched bases: 11. The CDR3 spans 15 residues. Per the germline V gene, CDR1 is SGHNT and CDR2 is YYREEE (reference sequence).

This clonotype has a handful of counts. V usage is TRBV29-1 and J usage is TRBJ2-1, with D hard to call. The CDR3 spans 10 residues. Germline V gene lookup returns CDR1 SQVTM and CDR2 ANQGSEA. V lost 4 bases and J 8 bases, leaving 6 bases between the germline ends. The CDR3 DNA follows: TGCAGCGTTGCTGACCATGAGCAGTTCTTC. Its translation: CSVADHEQFF.

This clonotype was observed a handful of times. This chain links TRBV12-3 or TRBV12-4 with TRBJ2-1, with a possible D match to TRBD2 (6 bases). The CDR3 sequence is 13 residues long. V shed 5 bases and J shed 7 bases, with 12 bases lying between them. The CDR3 bases are TGTGCCAGCAGTGATACGGGGAGGAATGAGCAGTTCTTC. Translating it yields CASSDTGRNEQFF.

This clonotype came up a few times. The CDR3 sequence: CASSLYSSPFYEQFF. The CDR3 nucleotides are TGTGCCAGCAGCTTATACTCTTCCCCGTTCTATGAGCAGTTCTTC. The V call is TRBV7-9, the J call TRBJ2-1, with D unresolved. CDR1 is SEHNR and CDR2 is FQNEAQ in the germline V gene (reference sequence). CDR3 length equals 15 residues. Trimming took 2 bases from V and 8 from J, leaving 16 bases between them.

This clonotype was observed many times. The chain employs TRBV15 and TRBJ1-1; no clear D gene. V lost 0 bases, J lost 4 bases, and 9 bases lay in between. Per the germline V gene, CDR1 is LNHNV and CDR2 is YYDKDF (reference sequence). The CDR3 spans 14 residues. The CDR3 DNA reads TGTGCCACCAGCAGAGATCTTAAAGGCACTGAAGCTTTCTTT. This gives the protein CATSRDLKGTEAFF.

This clonotype occurred a few times. The genes are TRBV18 and TRBJ1-1; D might be TRBD1 (5 bases). The CDR3 spans 14 residues. Germline V gene sequence: CDR1 KGHSH, CDR2 LQKENI. V was shortened by 2 bases and J by 0 bases, with 7 bases between the two germline ends. The chain's CDR3 is CASSPMGLNTEAFF. DNA for the CDR3: TGTGCCAGCTCACCAATGGGACTGAACACTGAAGCTTTCTTT.

This clonotype was seen many times. The chain carries TRBV15 and TRBJ1-2; perhaps TRBD1 as D (5 bases). CDR3 length equals 15 residues. V was cut by 0 bases and J by 8 bases, with 16 bases left in between. CDR1 and CDR2 from the germline V gene are LNHNV and YYDKDF (reference sequence). In nucleotides, the CDR3 is TGTGCCACCAGCAGAGATTCGGCACCCAGGGTCGGCTACACCTTC. Amino acids: CATSRDSAPRVGYTF.

This clonotype has a count of ten or more. The CDR3 spells CATRDGSGNQETQYF. CDR3 nucleotides: TGTGCCACCAGGGACGGTAGCGGAAACCAAGAGACCCAGTACTTC. J is TRBJ2-5 and V is TRBV24-1; the D gene is possibly TRBD2 (6 bases). The germline CDR1 and CDR2 sequences are KGHDR and SFDVKD. This CDR3 has 15 amino acids. V lost 7 bases and J lost 0, with 14 bases in between.

The table lists this clonotype with a few counts. The chain recombines TRBV20-1 with TRBJ2-6; D is possibly TRBD2 (5 bases). The germline V gene encodes CDR1 DFQATT and CDR2 SNEGSKA (reference sequence). V was trimmed by 6 bases and J by 0 bases, leaving 18 bases between them. The CDR3 runs 17 residues. CDR3 sequence (DNA): TGCAGTGCGTCCAACCAGAACAGCGGCTCTGGGGCCAACGTCCTGACTTTC. It is translated as CSASNQNSGSGANVLTF.

This clonotype was seen ten or more times. CDR3 in amino acids: CSARDPMGGWGNTEAFF. In DNA, the CDR3 is TGCAGTGCTAGAGATCCGATGGGGGGCTGGGGGAACACTGAAGCTTTCTTT. This sequence joins TRBV20-1 and TRBJ1-1, with D perhaps TRBD1 (6 bases). V gave up 0 bases and J gave up 1 base, with 18 bases separating them. Germline-derived CDR1 and CDR2 are DFQATT and SNEGSKA (reference sequence). There are 17 residues in the CDR3.

This clonotype appeared many times. The chain couples TRBV15 to TRBJ1-2, with D unresolved. Deletions cut 0 bases from V and 0 bases from J, with 14 bases between. This CDR3 is built from 17 residues. The germline gives CDR1 LNHNV, CDR2 YYDKDF (reference sequence). CDR3 coding DNA: TGTGCCACCAGCAGAGATGGCCGTTGGCTCCCTAACTATGGCTACACCTTC. This encodes CATSRDGRWLPNYGYTF. Full variable domain (missing parts from reference TRBV15 and TRBJ1-2): DAMVIQNPRYQVTQFGKPVTLSCSQTLNHNVMYWYQQKSSQAPKLLFHYYDKDFNNEADTPDNFQSRRPNTSFCFLDIRSPGLGDTAMYLCATSRDGRWLPNYGYTFGSGTRLTVV.

Ten or more counts support this clonotype. This rearrangement joins TRBV20-1 to TRBJ1-1; D is possibly TRBD1 (6 bases). Germline CDR1 reads DFQATT; CDR2 reads SNEGSKA (reference sequence). Trimming took off 5 bases at V and 1 base at J, with 17 bases between the two ends. The CDR3 totals 15 residues. This CDR3 is CSAPDRSSSNTEAFF. The CDR3 DNA reads as TGCAGTGCTCCAGACAGGTCTAGCTCGAACACTGAAGCTTTCTTT.

This clonotype was counted at least ten times. The rearrangement uses TRBV29-1 and TRBJ2-7, with D perhaps given as TRBD1 or TRBD2 (5 bases each). V gave up 6 bases and J gave up 4 bases, with 13 bases separating them. Germline-derived CDR1 and CDR2 are SQVTM and ANQGSEA. The CDR3 contains 12 residues. The CDR3, as DNA: TGCAGCGTAGGGGACGGCCTTTACGAGCAGTACGTC. It translates to CSVGDGLYEQYV.

With regard to this clonotype: Its ends do not fully match the called genes, so a read error is possible. The chain employs TRBV20-1 and TRBJ2-2; 9 bases are a match to TRBD2. The germline CDR1 and CDR2 sequences are DFQATT and SNEGSKA (reference sequence). The CDR3 runs to 16 residues. The CDR3 region is CCAREAGGKNTGELFF. CDR3 nucleotides: TGCTGTGCTAGAGAGGCGGGGGGGAAAAACACCGGGGAGCTGTTTTTT.

CDR3 bases: TGTGCCAGCAGCCGGGCCGATCAGCCCCAGCATTTT. Encoded protein: CASSRADQPQHF. The chain joins TRBV13 to TRBJ1-5, with D unresolved. This CDR3 is built from 12 residues. Germline CDR1 PRHDT, CDR2 FYEKMQ (reference sequence). Trimming took off 5 bases at V and 5 bases at J, with 7 bases between the two ends. The full variable domain, its missing parts supplied by reference TRBV13 and TRBJ1-5, is AAGVIQSPRHLIKEKRETATLKCYPIPRHDTVYWYQQGPGQDPQFLISFYEKMQSDKGSIPDRFSAQQFSDYHSELNMSSLELGDSALYFCASSRADQPQHFGDGTRLSIL.